This is a list of T cell receptor beta chains from one sample in a study of response to subunit inactivated influenza vaccine. MiXCR was run by TCRdb on the RT-PCR reads, yielding one entry per CDR3 protein. The table lists about 800,000 distinct CDR3 sequences, 21% of them singletons. The source was PBMCs from blood, collected approximately 5 days after vaccination. The receptor set was obtained from a middle-aged man who received an inactivated influenza vaccine. Both conserved end residues are part of each CDR3. D genes are given only for firm matches. Expanded clones are given a class, and other clones once, few, many or no size at all.

. TRBJ2-6 TRBD2 TRBV27 TGTGCCAGCAGCGGGGGGTACGGATTGCCTGGGGCCAACGTCCTGACTTTC CASSGGYGLPGANVLTF
. TRBJ1-4 TRBD1 TRBV12-3/TRBV12-4 TGTGCCAGCAGTTGGACAGGGCGGTACGAAAAACTGTTTTTT CASSWTGRYEKLFF
. TRBJ1-4 TRBD1 TRBV29-1 TGCAGCGTTGGACAGGGAGCTAATGAAAAACTGTTTTTT CSVGQGANEKLFF
. TRBJ2-5 TRBD2 TRBV20-1 TGCAGTGCTATCGGACTAGCGGGAGTACAAGAGACCCAGTACTTC CSAIGLAGVQETQYF
few TRBJ2-1 . TRBV28 TGTGCCAGCACCAGACTAGGCGGCGGGTCCTACAATGAGCAGTTCTTC CASTRLGGGSYNEQFF
once TRBJ2-1 TRBD2 TRBV6-1 TGTGCCACCCCGGGACTAGGGTACAATGAGCAGTTCTTC CATPGLGYNEQFF
few TRBJ2-1 TRBD2 TRBV20-1 TGCAGTGCTCTGCCTATGGGGGAGGGCCCTAATGAGCAGTTCTTC CSALPMGEGPNEQFF
many TRBJ2-1 TRBD2 TRBV7-2 TGTGCCAGCAGCTTAGTAGCGGGAGGGACCTACAATGAGCAGTTCTTC CASSLVAGGTYNEQFF
. TRBJ2-7 TRBD2 TRBV20-1 TGCAGTGCTAGACCCGGACTAGCGGGGTACGGGCAGTACTTC CSARPGLAGYGQYF
few TRBJ2-1 . TRBV21-1 TGTGCCAGCAGCAGGCGACTAGCGGGGAGTAAGCAGTTCTTC CASSRRLAGSKQFF
few TRBJ2-2 . TRBV4-3 TGCGCCAGCAGCCAAAGACTACAAAGACAATGGGCGAACACCGGGGAGCTGTTTTTT CASSQRLQRQWANTGELFF
. TRBJ2-7 . TRBV27 TGTGCCAGCAGTTGGGGGGCGCGGTACGAGCAGTACTTC CASSWGARYEQYF
. TRBJ2-5 TRBD2 TRBV5-1 TGCGCCAGCAGCGGCGGGGGTCAAGAGACCCAGTACTTC CASSGGGQETQYF
. TRBJ2-5 TRBD2 TRBV12-3/TRBV12-4 TGTGCCAGCAGTCCCGCCGGGGGGGTCCGGGAGACCCAGTACTTC CASSPAGGVRETQYF
. TRBJ2-7 . TRBV4-3 TGCGCCAGCAGCCAAGATGTTGGGGGCGAGCAGTACTTC CASSQDVGGEQYF